A single sample is the source of the 23 T cell receptor beta chains below, sequenced in a study of OX40 agonist ivuxolimab in advanced cancers. The library was made by the immunoSEQ multiplex PCR assay. The table comes from immuneACCESS by way of TCRdb, which keeps in-frame sequences with V and J called. Part of the clones is missing from these tables; in studies checked, under half for an unresolved V gene and the rest for unknown reasons. The sample has about 66,000 clones on record, 80% to 90% of them singletons. The ten largest clones represent 5% of the sample. This material consisted of CD4+ or CD8+ T cells sorted from blood, taken in a trial of the OX40 agonist ivuxolimab. These receptor sequences come from an adult with an advanced solid tumor such as melanoma, head and neck, liver or kidney cancer.

The chain links TRBV7-6 to TRBJ1-4; 7 bases map to TRBD1. Germline CDR1 and CDR2: SGHVS and FNYEAQ. CDR3 length: 15 amino acids. V lost 1 base and J lost 7; bases outside the gene matches: 6. CDR3 sequence: CASSLGGTEGEKLFF. CDR3 DNA: TGTGCCAGCAGCTTAGGTGGGACAGAGGGTGAAAAACTGTTTTTT.

The V call is TRBV7-9, the J call TRBJ2-1; no firm D call. Per the germline V gene, CDR1 is SEHNR and CDR2 is FQNEAQ (reference sequence). V was clipped by 4 bases and J by 6 bases, with 19 bases between them. The CDR3 covers 16 residues. Here the CDR3 reads CASSSLNRATFNEQFF. The CDR3 DNA is TGTGCCAGCAGCTCCTTAAACCGGGCCACCTTCAATGAGCAGTTCTTC.

This clone has only one observation. The genes are TRBV5-4 and TRBJ1-2; 7 bases line up with TRBD1. The V segment lost 4 bases and the J segment 8 bases; nucleotides outside the gene matches: 8. Germline loops: CDR1 SGHNT, CDR2 YYREEE (reference sequence). The CDR3 extends over 13 amino acids. Here the CDR3 reads CASSDGTARGYTF. As DNA, the CDR3 is TGTGCCAGCAGCGACGGGACAGCTCGGGGCTACACCTTC.

This chain connects TRBV7-8 to TRBJ2-3, with 8 bases that match TRBD2. This CDR3 spans 15 amino acids. The germline V gene encodes CDR1 SGHVS and CDR2 FQNEAQ. Trimming cost V 4 bases and J 3 bases; bases outside gene matches: 6. CDR3 amino acids: CASSSPSGRTDTQYF. The CDR3 region has the DNA TGTGCCAGCAGCTCCCCCAGCGGGAGAACAGATACGCAGTATTTT.

This clone was detected a few times. V gene TRBV28 combines with J gene TRBJ1-2; no firm D call. Germline V CDR1 and CDR2: MDHEN, SYDVKM. The CDR3 is made up of 12 amino acids. V gave up 8 bases and J gave up 4 bases, with 11 bases separating them. The CDR3 sequence is CASGGRSYGYTF. The CDR3 nucleotides read TGTGCCAGCGGAGGACGGAGCTATGGCTACACCTTC.

V and J are TRBV7-6 and TRBJ1-2; tentatively, D is TRBD1 (5 bases). V was trimmed by 3 bases and J by 7 bases, leaving 15 bases between them. CDR1 and CDR2 from the germline V gene are SGHVS and FNYEAQ. This CDR3 spans 14 amino acids. This CDR3 is CASSFGTDKSGYTF. The CDR3 DNA is TGTGCCAGCAGCTTTGGGACGGATAAAAGTGGCTACACCTTC.

The CDR3 coding sequence is TGTGCCATCAGTGAGTCGTTAGGTGGCTACACCTTC. This gives the protein CAISESLGGYTF. The rearrangement joins TRBV10-3 to TRBJ1-2; D ambiguous. V lost 0 bases and J 7 bases, leaving 6 bases between the germline ends. The CDR3 runs to 12 residues. Germline V gene sequence: CDR1 ENHRY, CDR2 SYGVKD.

The chain recombines TRBV2 with TRBJ2-1; D uncertain. The germline V and J ends were trimmed by 6 bases and 10 bases, with 16 bases remaining between them. There are 13 residues in the CDR3. The germline CDR1 and CDR2 sequences are SNHLY and FYNNEI. CDR3 sequence reads: CASSAEGLSEQFF. DNA of the CDR3: TGTGCCAGCAGCGCCGAAGGCTTGAGCGAGCAGTTCTTC.

The V call is TRBV5-1, the J call TRBJ2-7; D may correspond to TRBD1 or TRBD2 (6 bases each). Germline V gives CDR1 SGHRS, CDR2 YFSETQ. Trimming stripped 4 bases from V and 5 bases from J, with 22 bases between. This CDR3 spans 16 amino acids. The CDR3 region has the DNA TGCGCCAGCAGCCCCCCCCGTGGGGGGCAAGTGGACGAGCAGTACTTC. Translated: CASSPPRGGQVDEQYF.

The chain carries TRBV6-6 and TRBJ2-6; D ambiguous. V dropped 7 bases and J dropped 2 bases, with 15 bases sitting between them. The CDR3 contains 16 residues. Germline values: CDR1 MNHNY, CDR2 SVGAGI (reference sequence). In nucleotides, the CDR3 is TGTGCCAGCACCTACGGGCCCAGTCCTGGGGCCAACGTCCTGACTTTC. Translating gives CASTYGPSPGANVLTF.

This rearrangement joins TRBV10-3 to TRBJ2-7, with 9 bases lining up with TRBD1. The junction had 5 bases not matched to a gene; V was cut back by 3 bases and J by 5 bases. CDR3 length: 14 amino acids. Looked up from germline, CDR1 is ENHRY and CDR2 is SYGVKD. The CDR3 coding sequence is TGTGCCATCAGTGATAGACAGGGGGACCACGAGCAGTACTTC. Residues: CAISDRQGDHEQYF.

The chain has TRBV28 and TRBJ2-7; 10 nucleotides align to TRBD1. Germline CDR1 MDHEN, CDR2 SYDVKM. This CDR3 is built from 15 residues. Trimming removed 5 bases from V and 2 bases from J; junction bases left unmatched: 6. The CDR3 DNA is TGTGCCAGCAGTCCCTCGGGACAGGGGACCTACGAGCAGTACTTC. The encoded protein is CASSPSGQGTYEQYF.

The rearrangement uses TRBV2 and TRBJ1-5; the D is unclear. The CDR3 covers 13 residues. V was trimmed by 7 bases and J by 5 bases, leaving 12 bases between them. Per germline, CDR1 SNHLY and CDR2 FYNNEI. CDR3 sequence reads: CASIPGLDQPQHF. CDR3 in DNA: TGTGCCAGCATACCCGGGCTGGATCAGCCCCAGCATTTT.

The chain couples TRBV5-6 to TRBJ1-1; D not resolved. V lost 0 bases and J 8 bases, leaving 14 bases between the germline ends. This CDR3 spans 14 amino acids. Germline CDR1 reads SGHDT; CDR2 reads YYEEEE. As DNA, the CDR3 is TGTGCCAGCAGCTTGGTTGGCAGTATATTCGAAGCTTTCTTT. This gives the protein CASSLVGSIFEAFF.

V usage is TRBV18 and J usage is TRBJ2-5; 7 bases match TRBD1. The CDR3 is 15 amino acids. The V gene's germline CDR1 is KGHSH and CDR2 LQKENI. Unmatched junction bases numbered 4, after V lost 2 bases and J lost 1 base. CDR3 in amino acids: CASSPIGTVQETQYF. CDR3 sequence (DNA): TGTGCCAGCTCACCAATTGGGACAGTCCAAGAGACCCAGTACTTC.

The V and J genes are TRBV11-2 and TRBJ1-4; D uncertain. Germline lookup yields CDR1 SGHAT and CDR2 FQNNGV. V lost 2 bases and J 4 bases, leaving 11 bases between the germline ends. CDR3 length: 15 residues. The CDR3 reads CASSLNPGNNEKLFF. The CDR3 DNA is TGTGCCAGCAGCTTAAATCCGGGAAATAATGAAAAACTGTTTTTT.

CDR3 nucleotide sequence: TGCAGCGTTGAAATCAGGCAAAGCACAGATACGCAGTATTTT. Protein: CSVEIRQSTDTQYF. This chain joins TRBV29-1 and TRBJ2-3; D remains ambiguous. The CDR3 runs to 14 residues. The ends were cut back, 2 bases at V and 0 bases at J, with 9 bases in the middle. CDR1 is SQVTM, CDR2 ANQGSEA, per germline.

The V call is TRBV5-4, the J call TRBJ1-3, with TRBD1 identical over 11 bases. Germline-derived CDR1 and CDR2 are SGHNT and YYREEE (reference sequence). The CDR3 spans 17 residues. Trimming removed 4 bases from V and 4 bases from J; junction bases left unmatched: 10. CDR3 region: CASSPVGQGASGNTIYF. CDR3 sequence (DNA): TGTGCCAGCAGCCCAGTTGGACAGGGGGCCTCAGGAAACACCATATATTTT.

The count of this clone is one. The chain has TRBV9 and TRBJ2-2; weak D call: TRBD1 (7 bases). CDR1 SGDLS and CDR2 YYNGEE come from the germline V gene. V was pared by 3 bases and J by 0 bases, with 9 bases between. The CDR3 is 15 amino acids. The CDR3 sequence: CASSAGGPNTGELFF. In nucleotides, the CDR3 is TGTGCCAGCAGCGCAGGGGGGCCGAACACCGGGGAGCTGTTTTTT. Full variable domain (remainder filled in from reference TRBV9 and TRBJ2-2): DSGVTQTPKHLITATGQRVTLRCSPRSGDLSVYWYQQSLDQGLQFLIQYYNGEERAKGNILERFSAQQFPDLHSELNLSSLELGDSALYFCASSAGGPNTGELFFGEGSRLTVL.

This sequence joins TRBV4-2 and TRBJ2-7; D gene ambiguous. The germline V gene has CDR1 LGHNA and CDR2 YNFKEQ. The CDR3 is 15 residues long. V was clipped by 0 bases and J by 2 bases, with 11 bases between them. CDR3 in amino acids: CASSQEGGTPYEQYF. As DNA, the CDR3 is TGTGCCAGCAGCCAAGAGGGCGGTACGCCCTACGAGCAGTACTTC.

The genes are TRBV10-2 and TRBJ2-1; D remains ambiguous. This CDR3 spans 12 amino acids. V was trimmed by 3 bases and J by 6 bases, leaving 6 bases between them. Germline V gene data show CDR1 as WSHSY and CDR2 as SAAADI. In nucleotides, the CDR3 is TGCGCCAGCAGTGATAGAGTCAATGAGCAGTTCTTC. This codes for CASSDRVNEQFF.

This clone was seen a few times. V usage is TRBV4-2 and J usage is TRBJ2-7; 9 bases are a match to TRBD1. Per the germline V gene, CDR1 is LGHNA and CDR2 is YNFKEQ. This CDR3 has 15 amino acids. J was trimmed by 2 bases and V by 2 bases; bases with no gene match: 4. This CDR3 reads CASSQIGTGPYEQYF. The CDR3 DNA is TGTGCCAGCAGCCAAATAGGGACAGGGCCCTACGAGCAGTACTTC.

CDR3: CARSTRQGAYEQYF. DNA of the CDR3: TGTGCCAGAAGCACTAGACAGGGGGCCTACGAGCAGTACTTC. This chain connects TRBV5-3 to TRBJ2-7; 9 bases align to TRBD1. TRBV5-3 is an open reading frame, and its role is uncertain. The CDR3 covers 14 residues. J lost 2 bases, V lost 4 bases, and 4 bases had no gene match.